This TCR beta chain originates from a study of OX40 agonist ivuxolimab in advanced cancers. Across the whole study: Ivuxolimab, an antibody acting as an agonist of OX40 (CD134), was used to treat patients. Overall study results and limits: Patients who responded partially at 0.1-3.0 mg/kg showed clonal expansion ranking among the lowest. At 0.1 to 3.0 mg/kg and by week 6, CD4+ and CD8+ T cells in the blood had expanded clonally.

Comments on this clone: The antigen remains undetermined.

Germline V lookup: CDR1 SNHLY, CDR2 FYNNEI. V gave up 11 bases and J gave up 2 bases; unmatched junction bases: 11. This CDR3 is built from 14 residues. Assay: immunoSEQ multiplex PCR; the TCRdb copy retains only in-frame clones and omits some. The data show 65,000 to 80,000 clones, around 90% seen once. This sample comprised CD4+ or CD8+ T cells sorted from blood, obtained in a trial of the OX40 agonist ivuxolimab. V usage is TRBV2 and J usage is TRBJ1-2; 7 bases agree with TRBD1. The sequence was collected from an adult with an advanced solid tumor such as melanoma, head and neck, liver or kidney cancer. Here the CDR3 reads CAGQGGVWNYGYTF. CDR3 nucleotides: TGTGCCGGGCAGGGGGGCGTGTGGAACTATGGCTACACCTTC.